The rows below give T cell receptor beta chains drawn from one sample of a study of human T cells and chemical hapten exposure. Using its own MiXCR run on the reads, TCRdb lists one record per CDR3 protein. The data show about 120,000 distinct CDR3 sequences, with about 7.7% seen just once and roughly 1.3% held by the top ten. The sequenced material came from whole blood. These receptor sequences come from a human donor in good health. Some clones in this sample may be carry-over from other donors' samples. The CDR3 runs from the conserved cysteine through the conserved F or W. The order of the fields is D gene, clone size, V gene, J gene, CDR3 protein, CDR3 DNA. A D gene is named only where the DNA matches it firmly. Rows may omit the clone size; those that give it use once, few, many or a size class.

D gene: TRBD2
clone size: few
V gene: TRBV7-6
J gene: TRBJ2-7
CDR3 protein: CASSLGRMTGGPAYEQYF
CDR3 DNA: TGTGCCAGCAGCTTAGGTCGTATGACGGGAGGCCCGGCCTACGAGCAGTACTTC

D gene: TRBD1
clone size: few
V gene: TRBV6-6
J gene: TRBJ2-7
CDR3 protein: CASRRQGSYEQYF
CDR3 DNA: TGTGCCAGCAGAAGACAGGGTTCCTACGAGCAGTACTTC

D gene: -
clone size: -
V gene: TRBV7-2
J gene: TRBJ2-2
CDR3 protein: CASSLASGQGRTGELFF
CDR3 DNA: TGTGCCAGCAGCTTAGCTAGTGGCCAGGGTCGCACCGGGGAGCTGTTTTTT

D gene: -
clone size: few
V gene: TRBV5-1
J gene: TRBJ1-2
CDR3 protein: CASSLEGDFYGYTF
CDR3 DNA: TGCGCCAGCAGCTTGGAGGGGGATTTCTATGGCTACACCTTC

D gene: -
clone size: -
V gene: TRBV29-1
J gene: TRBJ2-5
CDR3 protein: CSAWAAPETQYF
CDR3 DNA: TGCAGCGCATGGGCCGCCCCAGAGACCCAGTACTTC

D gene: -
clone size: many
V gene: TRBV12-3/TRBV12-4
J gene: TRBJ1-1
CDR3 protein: CASSPWRGGDGNTEAFF
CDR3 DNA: TGTGCCAGCAGTCCATGGAGGGGGGGAGATGGGAACACTGAAGCTTTCTTT

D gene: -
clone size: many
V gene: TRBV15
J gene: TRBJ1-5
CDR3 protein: CATSRDSRRGHASNQPQHF
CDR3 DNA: TGTGCCACCAGCAGAGATAGCCGCCGGGGACATGCTAGCAATCAGCCCCAGCATTTT

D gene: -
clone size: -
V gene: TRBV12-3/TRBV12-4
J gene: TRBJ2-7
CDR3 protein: CASTPPGQSYEQYF
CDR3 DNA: TGTGCCAGCACGCCCCCGGGACAATCCTACGAGCAGTACTTC

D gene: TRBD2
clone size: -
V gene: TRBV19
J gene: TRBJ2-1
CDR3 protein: CASTPGGLYNEQFF
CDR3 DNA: TGTGCCAGTACCCCGGGGGGGCTGTACAATGAGCAGTTCTTC

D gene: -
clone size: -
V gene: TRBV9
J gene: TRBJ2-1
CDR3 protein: CASSPLGGGSYNEQFF
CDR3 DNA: TGTGCCAGCAGCCCCCTGGGGGGCGGCTCCTACAATGAGCAGTTCTTC

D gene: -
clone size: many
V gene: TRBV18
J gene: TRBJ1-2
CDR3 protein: CASSPRGGDGYTF
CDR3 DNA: TGTGCCAGCTCACCACGAGGGGGAGATGGCTACACCTTC

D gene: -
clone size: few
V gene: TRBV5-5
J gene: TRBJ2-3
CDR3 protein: CASSLAGAGDTQYF
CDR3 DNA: TGTGCCAGCAGCTTGGCAGGGGCAGGGGATACGCAGTATTTT

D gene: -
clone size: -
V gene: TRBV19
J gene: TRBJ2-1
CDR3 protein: CASSIDLDSLWFF
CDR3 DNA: TGTGCCAGTAGTATAGATCTCGACTCATTGTGGTTCTTC

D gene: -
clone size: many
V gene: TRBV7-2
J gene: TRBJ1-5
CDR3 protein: CASSLVSWDQPQHF
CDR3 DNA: TGTGCCAGCAGCTTAGTCTCTTGGGACCAGCCCCAGCATTTT

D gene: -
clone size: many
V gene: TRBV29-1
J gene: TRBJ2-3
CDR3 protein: CSVESQITDTQYF
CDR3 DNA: TGCAGCGTTGAATCACAGATCACAGATACGCAGTATTTT

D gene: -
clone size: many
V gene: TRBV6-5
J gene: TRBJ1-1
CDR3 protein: CASGRGDTEAFF
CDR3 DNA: TGTGCCAGCGGACGAGGGGACACTGAAGCTTTCTTT

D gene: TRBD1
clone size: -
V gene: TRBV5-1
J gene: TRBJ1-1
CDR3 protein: CASSNPDREEAFF
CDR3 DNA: TGCGCCAGCAGCAATCCGGACAGGGAGGAAGCTTTCTTT

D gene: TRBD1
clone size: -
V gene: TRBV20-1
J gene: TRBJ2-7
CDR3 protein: CSWEVRGQGSEQYF
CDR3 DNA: TGCAGTTGGGAAGTGAGGGGGCAGGGAAGCGAGCAGTACTTC